These 26 T cell receptor beta chains share one sample of origin, sequenced in a study of blood T cell repertoires in COVID-19. Produced via immunoSEQ multiplex PCR; TCRdb's table is partial and in-frame only. The profile shows 200,000 to 250,000 clones, roughly 85% of them singletons. Sequencing was done on a sample of peripheral blood. All receptors derive from a woman over 75 with acute or convalescent COVID-19.

The V and J genes are TRBV28 and TRBJ1-6; D is perhaps TRBD1 (5 bases). The CDR3 contains 14 residues. CDR1 MDHEN and CDR2 SYDVKM come from the germline V gene. The V gene lost 5 bases and the J gene lost 10 bases, with 15 bases spanning the gap. The CDR3 loop reads CASSTNGGESPLHF. Here the CDR3 DNA reads TGTGCCAGCAGTACAAACGGGGGGGAATCACCCCTCCACTTT.

The chain joins TRBV19 to TRBJ2-7; tentative D call: TRBD1 (6 bases). V was cut by 3 bases and J by 0 bases, with 12 bases left in between. CDR1 and CDR2 from the germline V gene are LNHDA and SQIVND (reference sequence). The CDR3 loop spans 15 amino acids. The CDR3 nucleotides read TGTGCCAGTAGTATTTCGACAGGACCCTCCTACGAGCAGTACTTC. It is translated as CASSISTGPSYEQYF.

This clone came up a few times. The chain links TRBV7-8 to TRBJ1-5, with a tentative D call TRBD1 (5 bases). The germline V gene has CDR1 SGHVS and CDR2 FQNEAQ. The CDR3 has 15 amino acids. V lost 4 bases to trimming and J lost 3 bases, with 13 bases between them. The CDR3 nucleotides read TGTGCCAGCAGCTCGGGTGGGGGGTCCAATCAGCCCCAGCATTTT. Its protein product is CASSSGGGSNQPQHF.

This clone turned up a few times. CDR3 nucleotides: TGTGCCAGCACACAGGGGGCTGGCTATGGCTACACCTTC. Amino acid sequence: CASTQGAGYGYTF. The chain recombines TRBV12-3 or TRBV12-4 with TRBJ1-2; TRBD1 matches at 9 bases. With 7 bases clipped from V and 4 bases from J, the junction kept 4 bases outside the gene matches. This CDR3 region has 13 residues.

The chain couples TRBV7-9 to TRBJ1-2; a weak D match, TRBD1 (5 bases). The CDR3 has 13 residues. In germline, CDR1 is SEHNR, CDR2 FQNEAQ (reference sequence). V was clipped by 5 bases and J by 6 bases, with 13 bases between them. The DNA of the CDR3 is TGTGCCAGCAGCGGACCGGGAGGGGATGGCTACACCTTC. This translates into CASSGPGGDGYTF. Based on the CDR3 plus reference TRBV7-9 and TRBJ1-2, the full variable domain is DTGVSQNPRHKITKRGQNVTFRCDPISEHNRLYWYRQTLGQGPEFLTYFQNEAQLEKSRLLSDRFSAERPKGSFSTLEIQRTEQGDSAMYLCASSGPGGDGYTFGSGTRLTVV.

This chain links TRBV12-5 with TRBJ1-2, with a tentative D call TRBD1 (6 bases). Germline V gives CDR1 LGHNT, CDR2 FRNRAP. This CDR3 has 16 residues. Trimming shortened V by 4 bases and J by 5 bases, and 20 bases separated the two germline ends. The CDR3 nucleotides read TGTGCTAGTGGTTCCCTTTTGGGCCTCCAGGGGTATGGCTACACCTTC. Amino acid sequence: CASGSLLGLQGYGYTF.

This clone has just a few counts. V is TRBV7-9 and J is TRBJ1-1, with D hard to call. CDR1 SEHNR and CDR2 FQNEAQ come from the germline V gene (reference sequence). The CDR3 sequence is 13 residues long. Between the trimmed V and J ends, which lost 4 bases and 0 bases, there was a span of 6 bases. CDR3 region: CASSSQMNTEAFF. The CDR3 coding sequence is TGTGCCAGCAGCTCCCAGATGAACACTGAAGCTTTCTTT.

The genes are TRBV5-4 and TRBJ2-5; the match to TRBD2 covers 9 bases. Trimming cost V 0 bases and J 5 bases; bases outside gene matches: 11. From germline, CDR1 is SGHNT and CDR2 YYREEE (reference sequence). The CDR3 extends over 17 amino acids. DNA for the CDR3: TGTGCCAGCAGCTTGGGTGTTAGCGGGGGATCGGGGGAGACCCAGTACTTC. Protein sequence: CASSLGVSGGSGETQYF.

V usage is TRBV7-9 and J usage is TRBJ2-7; D is possibly TRBD1 (5 bases). Trimming cost V 7 bases and J 6 bases, with 16 bases left between them. CDR1 SEHNR and CDR2 FQNEAQ come from the germline V gene (reference sequence). This CDR3 has 13 residues. The CDR3 sequence: CASTMAGKGEQYF. The CDR3 DNA follows: TGTGCCAGCACCATGGCAGGGAAGGGCGAGCAGTACTTC. The variable domain in full, with the rest retrieved from reference TRBV7-9 and TRBJ2-7, is DTGVSQNPRHKITKRGQNVTFRCDPISEHNRLYWYRQTLGQGPEFLTYFQNEAQLEKSRLLSDRFSAERPKGSFSTLEIQRTEQGDSAMYLCASTMAGKGEQYFGPGTRLTVT.

CDR3 DNA sequence: TGTGCCAGCAGTCTACAGGGGCACGGCTACACCTTC. Its protein is CASSLQGHGYTF. The rearrangement links TRBV6-5 to TRBJ1-2; 7 bases align to TRBD1. V shed 5 bases, J shed 8 bases, and the junction held 5 bases outside the gene matches. The germline gives CDR1 MNHEY, CDR2 SVGAGI. CDR3 length: 12 residues.

The chain couples TRBV4-2 to TRBJ1-1; D possibly corresponds to TRBD1 (5 bases). This CDR3 is built from 16 residues. Trimming stripped 3 bases from V and 0 bases from J, with 14 bases between. Germline CDR1 and CDR2: LGHNA and YNFKEQ. The CDR3 spells CASSQSQGSMNTEAFF. CDR3 bases: TGTGCCAGCAGCCAGTCCCAGGGTAGCATGAACACTGAAGCTTTCTTT.

This clone showed up just a few times. The gene calls are TRBV7-2 and TRBJ1-2; 9 bases align to TRBD1. CDR3 length: 13 residues. V lost 3 bases to trimming and J lost 8 bases; unmatched junction nucleotides: 4. Per the germline V gene, CDR1 is SGHTA and CDR2 is FQGNSA. CDR3 protein: CASSFTGGDGYTF. CDR3 nucleotides: TGTGCCAGCAGCTTCACAGGGGGCGACGGCTACACCTTC. Full variable domain (missing parts from reference TRBV7-2 and TRBJ1-2): GAGVSQSPSNKVTEKGKDVELRCDPISGHTALYWYRQSLGQGLEFLIYFQGNSAPDKSGLPSDRFSAERTGGSVSTLTIQRTQQEDSAVYLCASSFTGGDGYTFGSGTRLTVV.

With respect to this clone: Mismatch with germline at one junction end may stem from a read error. The J gene is TRBJ1-2, the V gene TRBV30; TRBD1 is a possible D gene (5 bases). Germline CDR1 reads GTSNPN; CDR2 reads SVGIG (reference sequence). The CDR3 has 15 residues. The chain's CDR3 is CAWSGDSQVHSDTLF. CDR3 DNA: TGTGCCTGGTCAGGTGACAGTCAGGTCCACTCCGACACCCTCTTC.

CDR3 coding DNA: TGCGCCAGCAGCCAAACCCTGGGGGGTAGCACAGATACGCAGTATTTT. Residues: CASSQTLGGSTDTQYF. V usage is TRBV4-3 and J usage is TRBJ2-3, with D tentatively TRBD2 (6 bases). Between the trimmed V and J ends, which lost 2 bases and 0 bases, there was a span of 12 bases. This CDR3 spans 16 amino acids. Germline assignment: CDR1 LGHNA and CDR2 YSLEER.

V gene TRBV6-5 combines with J gene TRBJ2-2, with 8 positions matching TRBD1. J gave up 4 bases and V 7 bases, and 5 bases lay outside the gene matches. Per germline, CDR1 MNHEY and CDR2 SVGAGI. The CDR3 has 14 amino acids. In DNA, the CDR3 is TGTGCCAGCAAGATGGACAGGGCCACCGGGGAGCTGTTTTTT. Translation: CASKMDRATGELFF.

This chain joins TRBV10-1 and TRBJ2-5, with 10 bases matching TRBD2. Germline CDR1 and CDR2: WNHNN and SYGVQD (reference sequence). The CDR3 sequence is 17 residues long. Losses at the gene ends were 3 bases for V and 2 bases for J; bases not matched to a gene: 9. CDR3 DNA sequence: TGCGCCAGCAGTGACGGGCCTAGCGGGGGTAAACAAGAGACCCAGTACTTC. Translating it yields CASSDGPSGGKQETQYF.

This chain uses TRBV25-1 with TRBJ1-6; 7 nucleotides align to TRBD1. The CDR3 covers 16 residues. Germline V gives CDR1 MGHDK, CDR2 SYGVNS. V lost 5 bases and J lost 6; bases outside the gene matches: 10. CDR3 loop: CASSTPGTAINSPLHF. The CDR3 nucleotides are TGTGCCAGCAGTACTCCCGGGACAGCTATTAATTCACCCCTCCACTTT.

This clone occurred once. The chain is built from TRBV5-3 and TRBJ2-5, with 8 nucleotides matching TRBD1. TRBV5-3 is an open reading frame, and its role is uncertain. This CDR3 region has 14 residues. The junction had 6 bases not matched to a gene; V was cut back by 4 bases and J by 4 bases. The CDR3: CARSTGQGRETQYF. CDR3 DNA sequence: TGTGCCAGAAGCACCGGACAGGGAAGAGAGACCCAGTACTTC.

The rearrangement joins TRBV29-1 to TRBJ1-4, with TRBD1 matching over 9 bases. CDR1 SQVTM and CDR2 ANQGSEA come from the germline V gene. The CDR3 runs 15 residues. The V gene end was trimmed by 6 bases and the J gene end by 3 bases; junction bases not matched to a gene: 8. DNA for the CDR3: TGCAGCGTGCCGGGACAGGGTTTGGCTAATGAAAAACTGTTTTTT. Translating it yields CSVPGQGLANEKLFF. Looking up the rest from reference TRBV29-1 and TRBJ1-4 gives the full variable domain: SAVISQKPSRDICQRGTSLTIQCQVDSQVTMMFWYRQQPGQSLTLIATANQGSEATYESGFVIDKFPISRPNLTFSTLTVSNMSPEDSSIYLCSVPGQGLANEKLFFGSGTQLSVL.

V usage is TRBV27 and J usage is TRBJ1-5; D is possibly TRBD1 (5 bases). Germline CDR1 is MNHEY and CDR2 is SMNVEV (reference sequence). V shed 5 bases and J shed 6 bases, with 20 bases lying between them. This CDR3 has 16 residues. This chain's CDR3 is CASSAGTQAFGQPQHF. CDR3 nucleotides: TGTGCCAGCAGTGCGGGGACGCAAGCGTTCGGTCAGCCCCAGCATTTT.

The V and J genes are TRBV25-1 and TRBJ1-1; 11 bases line up with TRBD1. CDR3 length equals 16 residues. The trim removed 5 bases at V and 7 bases at J, leaving 12 bases unmatched. Germline loops: CDR1 MGHDK, CDR2 SYGVNS. CDR3: CASSPLGQGALGEAFF. The DNA for the CDR3 is TGTGCCAGCAGTCCACTAGGACAGGGGGCTTTGGGTGAAGCTTTCTTT.

The chain links TRBV7-2 to TRBJ1-4, with D possibly matching TRBD1 (5 bases). This CDR3 region has 15 residues. With 5 bases removed from V and 4 bases from J, the gap between germline ends came to 14 bases. Germline-derived CDR1 and CDR2 are SGHTA and FQGNSA. CDR3 in amino acids: CASSPGGISNEKLFF. Here the CDR3 DNA reads TGTGCCAGCAGCCCCGGGGGGATAAGTAATGAAAAACTGTTTTTT. Drawing the rest from reference TRBV7-2 and TRBJ1-4, the complete variable domain is GAGVSQSPSNKVTEKGKDVELRCDPISGHTALYWYRQSLGQGLEFLIYFQGNSAPDKSGLPSDRFSAERTGGSVSTLTIQRTQQEDSAVYLCASSPGGISNEKLFFGSGTQLSVL.

The rearrangement uses TRBV7-8 and TRBJ1-1; no definite D call. Germline CDR1 is SGHVS and CDR2 is FQNEAQ. V was clipped by 5 bases and J by 6 bases, with 16 bases between them. The CDR3 has 14 amino acids. The CDR3 nucleotides are TGTGCCAGCAGCCCCACGGGAGGGTGGTCTGAAGCTTTCTTT. Translating it yields CASSPTGGWSEAFF.

This clone was recorded once. The chain has TRBV6-5 and TRBJ2-3; D not certain. The CDR3 loop spans 12 amino acids. Trimming pared 6 bases from V and 6 bases from J, leaving 10 bases between. In germline, CDR1 is MNHEY, CDR2 SVGAGI. The CDR3 DNA sequence: TGTGCCAGCAGCACGACCGGGGATACGCAGTATTTT. Residues: CASSTTGDTQYF.

The gene calls are TRBV28 and TRBJ1-1; maybe TRBD1 (6 bases). This CDR3 region has 16 residues. CDR1 MDHEN and CDR2 SYDVKM come from the germline V gene. V dropped 5 bases and J dropped 2 bases, with 18 bases sitting between them. CDR3 nucleotide sequence: TGTGCCAGCAGTCCGCCCGGGGGGCGCGTAAACACTGAAGCTTTCTTT. It yields the protein CASSPPGGRVNTEAFF.

The chain has TRBV23-1 and TRBJ2-3; 11 positions agree with TRBD2. TRBV23-1 has ORF status, its function being uncertain. This CDR3 has 15 residues. Unmatched junction bases numbered 3, after V lost 2 bases and J lost 5 bases. In DNA, the CDR3 is TGCGCCAGCAGTCAAACTAGCGGGGGAAAAGATACGCAGTATTTT. Encoded protein: CASSQTSGGKDTQYF.